This TCR beta chain was identified during a study of cytomegalovirus exposure and HLA in healthy donors. Primers: 60 Vbeta forward and 13 Jbeta reverse. The method was immunoSEQ multiplex PCR; TCRdb's version includes in-frame clones alone and lacks a portion of them. This table holds fewer than 200,000 clones, about three quarters found once. Germline-derived CDR1 and CDR2 are SGHDN and FVKESK. CDR3 length: 14 amino acids. The sequence derives from a female donor in good health and CMV-seronegative. J is TRBJ2-5 and V is TRBV14, with D maybe TRBD1 (6 bases). With the DNA end fitting TRBJ2-7 better, the J assignment may be wrong. Sequenced input: PBMCs. CDR3 sequence: CASSHRDTHYEQYF. The CDR3 bases are TGTGCCAGCAGCCACCGGGACACCCACTACGAGCAGTACTTC.